The entry below describes one TCR beta chain. This clone was counted once. Its antigen is not yet known. No quality values exist for individual bases; no much larger clone is one base distant. This sample is drawn from a study of blood T cell repertoires in COVID-19 (dated by TCRdb to 2018 to 2021). Looking at the study overall: Samples covering the acute and convalescent phases of COVID-19 were provided by collaborators in the United States, Italy and Spain. A de-identified subject ID, COVID-19 status, age in years and sex were almost always included in the sample metadata. The dataset comprised deeply sampled blood TCRbeta repertoires from subjects exposed to, actively infected with, or recovered from COVID-19. The material from the prospective study consisted of cDNA or gDNA derived from T cells, B-cell-depleted T cells, or PBMCs. The repertoires were released in a freely available public database intended as a resource for research on the immune response to SARS-CoV-2. Where available, HLA class I and class II types were taken from metadata supplied by the sample provider and were not determined by assay-based typing. The samples were drawn from the first 160 participants of the ongoing ImmuneRACE study and from 950 to 1,500 subjects provided by 6 global collaborators. Paper-wide results and their limitations: The amount of clinical and demographic metadata varied by source and participant and was provided uncurated.

At the junction V is shortened by 0 bases and J by 8 bases, with 16 bases in between. CDR1 and CDR2 (LGHNA, YNFKEQ) derive from the germline V gene. CDR3 length: 16 amino acids, cysteine to phenylalanine. Kept here is only the CDR3 DNA, which spans 48 bases and is read in frame from base 1. TCRbeta CDR3 regions were amplified from genomic DNA by means of the immunoSEQ Assay, a bias-controlled multiplex PCR. Processing in the source paper ran as follows. Within the assay, amplification of reference gene primers was used to estimate how many nucleated cells each sample contained. To quantify the absolute abundance of each unique TCRbeta CDR3 rearrangement, sequence reads were collapsed and filtered. For each sample, productive Simpson clonality was calculated as the square root of Simpson's diversity index across productive rearrangements. TCRdb carries this immuneACCESS record with in-frame sequences only. Its versions omit some clonotypes, under half of them owing to an unresolved V gene in the studies checked, with the rest unexplained. V and J calls and clone size follow that table, whereas D and trimming were derived from the DNA. The sample data list 110,000 to 150,000 clones, and 80% to 90% of these were observed just once. The top ten constitute under 3.5% of the sample.

The collaborating institutions used their own protocols to collect whole blood in K2EDTA tubes. For TCRbeta analysis, collaborator samples were shipped as frozen whole blood, as isolated PBMCs, or as DNA extracted from either sample type. The chain is encoded by TRBV4-2 joined to TRBJ1-4, and possibly TRBD1, on 5 matching bases. Sequenced input: peripheral blood. This TCR was recovered from a woman aged 55-70 years with active COVID-19. Here the CDR3 is given as CASSQDQEGFGEKLFF. The DNA reads as follows: TGTGCCAGCAGCCAAGATCAGGAGGGGTTCGGAGAAAAACTGTTTTTT.